The source of this TCR beta chain is a study of Ad26.COV2.S vaccination and SARS-CoV-2 variants. The overall study: Enrollment placed the donor in the COV1001 Ad26.COV2.S trial arm. Each vaccinee took Ad26.COV2.S intramuscularly, once or twice 56 days apart. Whole-study findings and limits: Substantial response breadth was reportedly seen for spike-specific CD8+ and CD4+ T cells after vaccination. Estimates derived from TCR breadth and depth analyses may have underestimated total T cell responses.

This table comes from immunoSEQ multiplex PCR, and its TCRdb copy is limited to in-frame clones, with some not included. Of around 320,000 clones listed, over 80% were seen once; the top ten hold around 2%. This clone was seen a single time. Its antigen is not identified. Treatment noted: some 20 received Ad26.COV2.S at low or high dose, single or two shots; 5 received placebo; per-sample allocation not given. Day 63 after the first vaccine or placebo injection was the time point for sampling. Germline V CDR1 and CDR2: LGHDT, YNNKEL (reference sequence). The CDR3 is 12 residues long. With 1 base removed from V and 4 bases from J, the gap between germline ends came to 5 bases.

This TCR came from a person between 18 and 59 years old who received the Ad26.COV2.S COVID-19 vaccine or a placebo. J is TRBJ2-7 and V is TRBV3-1 (or the pseudogene TRBV3-2); D is unresolved. The starting material was peripheral blood, obtained in a trial of Ad26.COV2.S vaccine versus placebo. This chain's CDR3 is CASSQGRYEQYF. CDR3 nucleotide sequence: TGTGCCAGCAGCCAAGGGCGGTACGAGCAGTACTTC.